Following are 6 T cell receptor beta chains from one sample sequenced in a study of regulatory T cells in long-lasting Graves disease (dated by TCRdb to the early 2020s). Reading the label with the study, this specimen's time point is: persistent/refractory GD, antithyroid drugs over 5 years with positive TRAb. For both TCR sequencing and RNA sequencing, RNA was extracted from PBMCs using TRIzol. The library was obtained by multiplex PCR. TCRdb lists the instrument as Illumina HiSeq 4000. CDR3 regions were amplified by Arm-PCR with iRepertoire HTBI primers to construct TCR beta libraries. TCRdb reprocessing: public reads trimmed at Q25 with fastp, clones called with MiXCR, in-frame beta chains kept. Rows with a matching CDR3 protein are joined into one entry that keeps the most common DNA and genes. The sample table contains 450,000 or so distinct CDR3 sequences; only one count was recorded for 20% of them. About 8.3% of the sample is held by the ten biggest clonotypes.

The sample in question was peripheral blood mononuclear cells (PBMCs), obtained when the disease was refractory, from a patient treated with antithyroid drugs. These TCRs come from a female donor with Graves disease.

This chain connects TRBV14 to TRBJ2-7; 7 bases fit TRBD2. J lost 2 bases, V lost 3 bases, and 10 bases had no gene match. The CDR3 consists of 16 residues. Germline CDR1 SGHDN, CDR2 FVKESK. This CDR3 reads CASSHRGGVSPYEQYF. The CDR3 bases are TGTGCCAGCAGCCACCGCGGGGGAGTTTCTCCCTACGAGCAGTACTTC. Looking up the rest from reference TRBV14 and TRBJ2-7 gives the full variable domain: EAGVTQFPSHSVIEKGQTVTLRCDPISGHDNLYWYRRVMGKEIKFLLHFVKESKQDESGMPNNRFLAERTGGTYSTLKVQPAELEDSGVYFCASSHRGGVSPYEQYFGPGTRLTVT.

The V and J genes are TRBV6-5 and TRBJ2-5, with TRBD1 matching 7 bases. The germline V gene encodes CDR1 MNHEY and CDR2 SVGAGI. This CDR3 contains 17 residues. The ends lost 2 bases at V and 1 base at J; junction bases unmatched: 10. Here the CDR3 DNA reads TGTGCCAGCAGTTACCGCCCAATGACAGGGATCCAAGAGACCCAGTACTTC. Residues: CASSYRPMTGIQETQYF.

At least ten counts were recorded for this clonotype. The chain is built from TRBV6-1 and TRBJ1-1; D might be TRBD1 (6 bases). V lost 5 bases and J lost 2, with 15 bases in between. The germline V gene encodes CDR1 MNHNS and CDR2 SASEGT. CDR3 length equals 15 residues. CDR3 amino acids: CASSIDRFGNTEAFF. In DNA, the CDR3 is TGTGCCAGCAGTATAGACAGGTTCGGAAACACTGAAGCTTTCTTT.

The rearrangement joins TRBV7-9 to TRBJ1-1; tentatively, D is TRBD1 (5 bases). Germline V CDR1 and CDR2: SEHNR, FQNEAQ (reference sequence). CDR3 length: 15 amino acids. V dropped 4 bases and J dropped 10 bases, with 22 bases sitting between them. The CDR3 DNA sequence: TGTGCCAGCAGCTCCCTAGGGACCCCCCGGGACGGAGCTTTCTTT. It is translated as CASSSLGTPRDGAFF.

In this sample, this clonotype turned up a few times. This rearrangement joins TRBV6-1 to TRBJ1-1; D is unclear. Trimming took 4 bases from V and 8 from J, leaving 11 bases between them. There are 12 residues in the CDR3. CDR1 MNHNS and CDR2 SASEGT come from the germline V gene. CDR3 nucleotide sequence: TGTGCCAGCAGTGCTTCAACAGAAGAAGCTTTCTTT. It codes for CASSASTEEAFF.

This clonotype has only a few counts. The chain recombines TRBV19 with TRBJ2-6, with D uncertain. CDR1 and CDR2 (germline): LNHDA, SQIVND (reference sequence). This CDR3 region has 14 residues. Trimming left V 5 bases short and J 0 bases short, with 5 bases between. CDR3 residues: CASSAVSGANVLTF. The CDR3 DNA is TGTGCCAGTAGTGCAGTCTCTGGGGCCAACGTCCTGACTTTC.